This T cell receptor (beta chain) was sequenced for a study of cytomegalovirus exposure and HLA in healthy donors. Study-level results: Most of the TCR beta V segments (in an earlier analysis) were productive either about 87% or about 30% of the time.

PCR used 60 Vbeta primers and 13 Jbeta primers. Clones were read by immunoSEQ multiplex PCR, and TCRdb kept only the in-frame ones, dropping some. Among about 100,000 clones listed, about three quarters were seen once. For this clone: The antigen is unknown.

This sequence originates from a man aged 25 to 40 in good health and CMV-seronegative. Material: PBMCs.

This CDR3 is CASSRTGGDQPQHF. The CDR3 DNA reads TGTGCCAGCAGCAGGACAGGGGGGGATCAGCCCCAGCATTTT. V and J are TRBV6-5 and TRBJ1-5, with TRBD1 matching over 10 bases. The V and J ends lost 6 bases and 5 bases, in that order; junction bases with no gene match: 4. The CDR3 consists of 14 residues. Germline CDR1 MNHEY, CDR2 SVGAGI.